Listed below are T cell receptor beta chains from one sample, sequenced in a study of blood T cell repertoires in COVID-19. Produced via immunoSEQ multiplex PCR; TCRdb's table is partial and in-frame only. The sample consists of some 68,000 clones, 91% of them appearing once. Sequenced material: peripheral blood. The receptor source for this set is a middle-aged man with COVID-19, enrolled during active disease. CDR3s include the opening cysteine and the closing phenylalanine or tryptophan. Fields, in order: clone size, V gene, J gene, D gene, CDR3 protein, CDR3 DNA. A D gene is named only where the DNA matches it firmly. Clone sizes are given selectively: once, few, many, or a class where the clone is expanded.

.	TRBV3-1/TRBV3-2	TRBJ1-3	TRBD1	CASSPRGNGNTIYF	TGTGCCAGCAGCCCCAGGGGGAACGGAAACACCATATATTTT
few	TRBV7-8	TRBJ2-1	TRBD2	CASSARTSGGQGNEQFF	TGTGCCAGCAGCGCCCGGACTAGCGGGGGACAAGGGAATGAGCAGTTCTTC
.	TRBV30	TRBJ1-6	TRBD1	CAWSTLKSPGGSYNSPLHF	TGTGCCTGGAGCACACTTAAATCCCCAGGGGGCTCCTATAATTCACCCCTCCACTTT
few	TRBV3-1/TRBV3-2	TRBJ1-2	.	CASSLTRRQNYGYTF	TGTGCCAGCAGCCTGACTCGGAGGCAGAACTATGGCTACACCTTC
.	TRBV3-1/TRBV3-2	TRBJ1-6	.	CASSYRGFSYNSPLHF	TGTGCCAGCAGCTACCGGGGGTTCTCCTATAATTCACCCCTCCACTTT
.	TRBV5-5	TRBJ1-1	.	CASSLWGPNTEAFF	TGTGCCAGCAGCTTATGGGGGCCCAATACTGAAGCTTTCTTT
.	TRBV6-1	TRBJ2-4	.	CASSEGGPGENIQYF	TGTGCCAGCAGTGAAGGAGGGCCTGGTGAAAACATTCAGTACTTC
.	TRBV15	TRBJ1-1	TRBD1	CATSRQGASTEAFF	TGTGCCACCAGTAGACAGGGGGCTAGTACTGAAGCTTTCTTT
once	TRBV5-1	TRBJ1-4	.	CASSFSRDEKLFF	TGCGCCAGCAGCTTCTCCAGGGATGAAAAACTGTTTTTT
.	TRBV7-2	TRBJ2-1	TRBD2	CAGSRGLVGLNEQFF	TGTGCCGGCAGCCGCGGACTAGTCGGGTTGAATGAGCAGTTCTTC
.	TRBV3-1/TRBV3-2	TRBJ2-3	.	CASSRHSEADTQYF	TGTGCCAGCAGTAGGCACTCAGAGGCAGATACGCAGTATTTT
.	TRBV11-2	TRBJ1-6	.	CASGSRGFSPLHF	TGTGCCAGCGGATCGCGGGGTTTTTCACCCCTCCACTTT
.	TRBV29-1	TRBJ2-2	TRBD2	CSVERDYSGELFF	TGCAGCGTTGAAAGGGACTACTCCGGGGAGCTGTTTTTT
.	TRBV7-3	TRBJ1-1	.	CASSATAGMETEAFF	TGTGCCAGTTCCGCAACGGCAGGGATGGAAACTGAAGCTTTCTTT
.	TRBV19	TRBJ2-1	TRBD2	CASMGGVTYNNEQFF	TGTGCCAGTATGGGGGGGGTGACCTACAACAATGAGCAGTTCTTC
.	TRBV6-6	TRBJ2-3	.	CASSSPGDVTQYF	TGTGCCAGCAGTTCCCCGGGTGATGTTACGCAGTATTTT
.	TRBV9	TRBJ1-5	.	CASSVDTQQPQHF	TGTGCCAGCAGCGTAGACACACAACAGCCCCAGCATTTT
.	TRBV6-5	TRBJ2-7	TRBD1	CATRDRGSYEQYF	TGTGCCACCCGGGACAGGGGATCCTACGAGCAGTACTTC
.	TRBV20-1	TRBJ1-3	.	CSASSGNTIYF	TGCAGTGCTAGCAGTGGAAACACCATATATTTT
.	TRBV27	TRBJ2-4	.	CASSYRRSDSVAKNIQYF	TGTGCCAGCAGCTACCGACGATCAGACAGTGTAGCCAAAAACATTCAGTACTTC
.	TRBV12-3/TRBV12-4	TRBJ1-1	.	CASSFEQNTEAFF	TGTGCCAGCAGTTTTGAACAGAACACTGAAGCTTTCTTT
.	TRBV6-5	TRBJ2-7	.	CASMNNGPGYSEQYF	TGTGCCAGCATGAATAACGGACCGGGATACTCCGAGCAGTACTTC
.	TRBV30	TRBJ2-2	.	CAWARDTYLTGELFF	TGTGCCTGGGCTAGGGACACCTACCTCACCGGGGAGCTGTTTTTT
.	TRBV4-1	TRBJ1-3	.	CASSQEWQGSGNTIYF	TGCGCCAGCAGCCAAGAATGGCAGGGAAGTGGAAACACCATATATTTT
.	TRBV19	TRBJ1-3	.	CASSWATPTGNTIYF	TGTGCCAGTAGTTGGGCAACTCCAACTGGAAACACCATATATTTT
.	TRBV2	TRBJ2-6	TRBD1	CASRRQGAAGANVLTF	TGTGCCAGCAGGAGACAGGGGGCGGCTGGGGCCAACGTCCTGACTTTC